The rows below give T cell receptor beta chains drawn from one sample of a study of cytomegalovirus exposure and HLA in healthy donors. Generated by immunoSEQ multiplex PCR, the TCRdb table keeps only in-frame clones and is missing some. This sample has tens of thousands of clones; roughly nine tenths occur once, and the top ten carry 0.95% to 1.5%. Sequenced sample: PBMCs. Receptors were obtained from a woman in her late teens or twenties in good health and CMV-seronegative. CDR3s include the opening cysteine and the closing phenylalanine or tryptophan.

j_call v_call cdr3_length cdr3_aa
TRBJ2-5 TRBV7-2 13 CASSSRTEETQYF
TRBJ2-7 TRBV5-6 13 CASSLLAPYEQYF
TRBJ2-6 TRBV7-8 15 CASSVQGPGANVLTF
TRBJ2-3 TRBV20-1 11 CSAPRADTQYF
TRBJ2-1 TRBV11-2 14 CASSLDAGSNEQFF
TRBJ2-2 TRBV29-1 16 CSVEVASSGPTGELFF
TRBJ1-5 TRBV2 15 CASSEDRGGDQPQHF
TRBJ2-1 TRBV5-1 14 CASSVGGGDNEQFF
TRBJ1-6 TRBV6-1 12 CASSARASPLHF
TRBJ2-7 TRBV7-9 15 CASSPESGSVYEQYF
TRBJ1-1 TRBV4-1 19 CASSHQGTGVRSENTEAFF
TRBJ1-2 TRBV5-5 15 CASSFWTGGPYGYTF
TRBJ2-1 TRBV2 15 CASSQGTSGGNEQFF
TRBJ1-1 TRBV6-1 14 CASSEGQGRAEAFF
TRBJ1-1 TRBV19 14 CASRKTGVATEAFF
TRBJ2-5 TRBV7-2 14 CASSRDRGQETQYF
TRBJ1-1 TRBV11-2 14 CASSTPGQGGRAFF
TRBJ1-6 TRBV4-1 14 CASSEWGWNSPLHF
TRBJ1-4 TRBV4-1 17 CASSQDVTGIVSEKLFF
TRBJ1-2 TRBV6-4 14 CASSDSYLSYGYTF
TRBJ1-1 TRBV18 15 CASSLRQNLNTEAFF
TRBJ1-5 TRBV28 13 CASNRYSNQPQHF
TRBJ1-1 TRBV28 15 CASIPALGQGTEAFF
TRBJ1-4 TRBV19 13 CASRGTGNEKLFF
TRBJ2-7 TRBV27 14 CASSSSIGAGEQYF
TRBJ1-1 TRBV19 14 CASSIGGGNTEAFF
TRBJ1-2 TRBV6-5 12 CASSDRGRGYTF
TRBJ1-5 TRBV7-2 15 CASSLQGRGNQPQHF
TRBJ2-4 TRBV28 14 CATLPYDRPSDQYF
TRBJ2-1 TRBV30 14 CARGTSGGYNEQFF
TRBJ1-1 TRBV9 15 CASTLGGGGDTEAFF
TRBJ2-2 TRBV10-3 16 CAISESRDLNTGELFF
TRBJ1-2 TRBV19 14 CASSQGQGGYGYTF
TRBJ2-5 TRBV9 16 CASSVGPSEIKETQYF
TRBJ2-2 TRBV11-2 15 CASSLEGGAAGELFF
TRBJ2-7 TRBV27 15 CASSLFPGSAYEQYF
TRBJ1-1 TRBV28 14 CASSFSGGSTEAFF
TRBJ2-7 TRBV19 12 CASSIHGYEQYF
TRBJ2-7 TRBV10-2 11 CASSAVREQYF
TRBJ2-2 TRBV5-1 13 CASSEGTTGELFF
TRBJ1-3 TRBV4-1 16 CASSFGRLASGNTIYF